These 8 T cell receptor beta chains originate from one sample sequenced in a study of T cell responses to AZD1222 COVID-19 vaccine. Clones were sequenced by immunoSEQ multiplex PCR, and TCRdb holds only the in-frame ones, with some missing. The sample lists about 97,000 clones, over 75% occurring once. The input for sequencing was peripheral blood, taken on day 0 of AZD1222 vaccination. The receptors come from an adult in good health.

The genes are TRBV3-1 (or the pseudogene TRBV3-2) and TRBJ1-2; D unclear. CDR3 length equals 12 residues. Germline assignment: CDR1 LGHDT and CDR2 YNNKEL (reference sequence). The V end was cut by 5 bases, the J end by 7 bases, with 11 bases between. The CDR3 spells CASSGRWGGYTF. The CDR3 DNA follows: TGTGCCAGCAGCGGCCGATGGGGTGGCTACACCTTC.

This chain connects TRBV6-5 to TRBJ2-1; TRBD1 is a possible D gene (5 bases). CDR3 length equals 14 residues. The V and J ends lost 6 bases and 5 bases respectively, with 14 bases between them. CDR1 MNHEY and CDR2 SVGAGI come from the germline V gene. The CDR3 reads CASRGLWGNNEQFF. CDR3 DNA sequence: TGTGCCAGCAGGGGGTTGTGGGGCAACAATGAGCAGTTCTTC.

The chain employs TRBV5-1 and TRBJ2-3; 12 nucleotides match TRBD2. The CDR3 totals 15 residues. Germline CDR1 reads SGHRS; CDR2 reads YFSETQ. J was trimmed by 1 base and V by 3 bases; bases with no gene match: 0. As DNA, the CDR3 is TGCGCCAGCAGCTCTAGCGGGGGGGGCACAGATACGCAGTATTTT. Amino acid sequence: CASSSSGGGTDTQYF.

There are a few counts of this clone. The gene calls are TRBV7-9 and TRBJ1-1; D is unresolved. The V end lost 4 bases, the J end lost 5 bases, and 11 bases lay between the germline ends. Germline values: CDR1 SEHNR, CDR2 FQNEAQ (reference sequence). CDR3 length: 13 residues. CDR3 residues: CASSYRTETEAFF. CDR3 nucleotide sequence: TGTGCCAGCAGCTACCGGACGGAAACTGAAGCTTTCTTT.

The genes are TRBV28 and TRBJ2-7, with D unresolved. The germline CDR1 and CDR2 sequences are MDHEN and SYDVKM. V shed 5 bases and J shed 3 bases, with 14 bases lying between them. This CDR3 is built from 14 residues. The CDR3 DNA reads TGTGCCAGCAGTCCATCTGAAACCTACTACGAGCAGTACTTC. Protein product: CASSPSETYYEQYF.

The J gene is TRBJ2-3, the V gene TRBV28; D may match TRBD1 or TRBD2 (6 bases each). Trimming removed 5 bases at V and 1 base at J, with 16 bases between. CDR3 size: 16 residues. Per the germline V gene, CDR1 is MDHEN and CDR2 is SYDVKM. This CDR3 reads CASSAPGAAGTDTQYF. The DNA for the CDR3 is TGTGCCAGCAGTGCCCCGGGGGCAGCGGGCACAGATACGCAGTATTTT.

The CDR3 reads CASSLAGLAGYQETQYF. The CDR3 DNA reads TGTGCCAGCAGCTTAGCGGGTCTAGCGGGGTACCAAGAGACCCAGTACTTC. The genes are TRBV7-8 and TRBJ2-5; the match to TRBD2 covers 9 bases. Germline assignment: CDR1 SGHVS and CDR2 FQNEAQ. J was trimmed by 0 bases and V by 0 bases; bases with no gene match: 5. This CDR3 is built from 17 residues.

The chain links TRBV7-9 to TRBJ1-5; TRBD1 might be the D (6 bases). This CDR3 is 16 amino acids long. Trimming stripped 5 bases from V and 2 bases from J, with 16 bases between. Germline-derived CDR1 and CDR2 are SEHNR and FQNEAQ (reference sequence). In DNA, the CDR3 is TGTGCCAGCAGCGACCGGGGGGCTTCGGGCAATCAGCCCCAGCATTTT. This encodes CASSDRGASGNQPQHF.